The sequence of this T cell receptor (beta chain) was determined in a study of radiotherapy plus CTLA-4 blockade in lung cancer. In the study overall: Of all patients, around 20% responded objectively and 25% to 35% showed disease control.

The germline V gene encodes CDR1 MNHEY and CDR2 SVGAGI. The CDR3 has 16 residues. V dropped 0 bases and J dropped 8; count of bases not matched to a gene: 5. Lung cancer patients with chemo-refractory metastatic non-small-cell disease were given focal radiation plus CTLA-4 blockade with ipilimumab. General study findings and limits: In blood, tumor-derived TCR clones expanded after radiotherapy plus ipilimumab. Interferon-beta, together with early blood T cell clone dynamics, reportedly best predicted response.

Worth noting for this clone: Its antigen is unknown.

The method was immunoSEQ multiplex PCR; TCRdb's version includes in-frame clones alone and lacks a portion of them. The sample shows 85,000 to 90,000 clones, 85% to 90% of them seen only once. The sequenced sample was peripheral blood, obtained from a patient treated with radiotherapy plus ipilimumab. The V call is TRBV6-5, the J call TRBJ2-1; 12 bases line up with TRBD1. The source of this sequence is a human donor with non-small cell lung cancer that progressed on radiotherapy plus ipilimumab. CDR3 nucleotides: TGTGCCAGCAGTTACTCGGGGACAGGGGGCGGCTATGAGCAGTTCTTC. It yields the protein CASSYSGTGGGYEQFF.